What follows describes a single T cell receptor beta chain. No antigen is known for it. Some clones are missing from TCRdb's copy, which holds only in-frame ones; the method was immunoSEQ multiplex PCR. The repertoire includes about 180,000 clones, 80% to 95% of them detected once, and around 1.9% sits in the top ten. Germline CDR1 and CDR2: KGHSH and LQKENI. Trimming pared 4 bases from V and 5 bases from J, leaving 9 bases between. This CDR3 region has 14 residues. This sample stems from a study of T cell responses to AZD1222 COVID-19 vaccine. Overall study findings and caveats: At baseline, just a handful of AZD1222 recipients tested seropositive. Sampling that yielded the repertoires occurred only after the peak T cell response. The study found Spike-specific TCR breadth and depth rose after two AZD1222 doses.

Combined were second doses at about 4 or about 12 weeks. The material sequenced was peripheral blood, taken 28 days after the second AZD1222 dose. The chain recombines TRBV18 with TRBJ1-6; a weak D match, TRBD1 (6 bases). The source is an adult who received the AZD1222 COVID-19 vaccine. CDR3 loop: CASSRRDNNSPLHF. The CDR3 DNA is TGTGCCAGCTCACGCCGGGACAATAATTCACCCCTCCACTTT.